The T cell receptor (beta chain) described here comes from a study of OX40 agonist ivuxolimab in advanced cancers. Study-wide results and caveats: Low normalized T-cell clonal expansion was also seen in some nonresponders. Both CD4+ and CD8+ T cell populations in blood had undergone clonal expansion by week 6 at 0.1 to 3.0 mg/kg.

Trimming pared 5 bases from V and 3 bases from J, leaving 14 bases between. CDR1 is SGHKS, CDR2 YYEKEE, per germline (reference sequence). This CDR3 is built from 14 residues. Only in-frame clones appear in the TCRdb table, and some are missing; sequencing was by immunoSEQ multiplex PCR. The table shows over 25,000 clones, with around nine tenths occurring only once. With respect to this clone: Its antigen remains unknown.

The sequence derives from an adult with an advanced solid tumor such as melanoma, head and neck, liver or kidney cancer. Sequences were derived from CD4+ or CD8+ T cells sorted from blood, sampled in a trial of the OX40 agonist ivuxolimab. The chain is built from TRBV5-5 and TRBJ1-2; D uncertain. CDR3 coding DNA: TGTGCCAGCAGTCAGTCGGACTCCTACTATGGCTACACCTTC. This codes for CASSQSDSYYGYTF.